The rows below give T cell receptor beta chains drawn from one sample of a study of blood T cell repertoires in COVID-19. Only in-frame clones appear in the TCRdb table, and some are missing; sequencing was by immunoSEQ multiplex PCR. The sample lists roughly 84,000 clones; less than 80% were seen once. Input material: peripheral blood. Source of these receptors: a woman aged 50 to 65 with acute or convalescent COVID-19. CDR3s include the opening cysteine and the closing phenylalanine or tryptophan. The order of the fields is clone size, J gene, D gene, V gene, CDR3 protein, CDR3 DNA. A D gene is named only where the DNA matches it firmly. Clone size appears in some rows only: once, few, many, or a class for an expanded clone.

clone size: NA
J gene: TRBJ2-2
D gene: NA
V gene: TRBV4-2
CDR3 protein: CASSRTGSTNTGELFF
CDR3 DNA: TGTGCCAGCAGCCGGACGGGGAGCACCAACACCGGGGAGCTGTTTTTT

clone size: NA
J gene: TRBJ1-5
D gene: TRBD1
V gene: TRBV6-2/TRBV6-3
CDR3 protein: CASSKTGTGQPQHF
CDR3 DNA: TGTGCCAGCAGCAAGACAGGGACGGGCCAGCCCCAGCATTTT

clone size: NA
J gene: TRBJ1-5
D gene: NA
V gene: TRBV11-2
CDR3 protein: CASSPGGGQPQHF
CDR3 DNA: TGTGCCAGCAGCCCTGGGGGAGGACAGCCCCAGCATTTT

clone size: NA
J gene: TRBJ1-1
D gene: NA
V gene: TRBV27
CDR3 protein: CASSLSWNTEAFF
CDR3 DNA: TGTGCCAGCAGTTTATCCTGGAACACTGAAGCTTTCTTT

clone size: NA
J gene: TRBJ2-5
D gene: NA
V gene: TRBV27
CDR3 protein: CASSRRDIFQETQYF
CDR3 DNA: TGTGCCAGCAGTCGCCGGGACATTTTCCAAGAGACCCAGTACTTC

clone size: NA
J gene: TRBJ1-6
D gene: TRBD1
V gene: TRBV28
CDR3 protein: CASCRGVWNSPLHF
CDR3 DNA: TGTGCCAGTTGCAGGGGGGTGTGGAATTCACCCCTCCACTTT

clone size: NA
J gene: TRBJ1-6
D gene: TRBD1
V gene: TRBV7-2
CDR3 protein: CASSSRQGNSPLHF
CDR3 DNA: TGTGCCAGCAGCTCCCGACAGGGCAATTCACCCCTCCACTTT

clone size: NA
J gene: TRBJ2-7
D gene: NA
V gene: TRBV5-5
CDR3 protein: CASNREPYEQYF
CDR3 DNA: TGTGCCTCCAACAGGGAACCCTACGAGCAGTACTTC

clone size: once
J gene: TRBJ2-7
D gene: NA
V gene: TRBV3-1/TRBV3-2
CDR3 protein: CASSPPPRRSRGYYEQYF
CDR3 DNA: TGTGCCAGCAGCCCACCCCCTCGTCGTTCTCGGGGGTACTACGAGCAGTACTTC

clone size: NA
J gene: TRBJ2-1
D gene: TRBD2
V gene: TRBV28
CDR3 protein: CASSVQTSGGADEQFF
CDR3 DNA: TGTGCCAGCAGTGTACAGACTAGCGGGGGGGCGGATGAGCAGTTCTTC

clone size: NA
J gene: TRBJ2-4
D gene: NA
V gene: TRBV4-3
CDR3 protein: CASSPSGGKNIQYF
CDR3 DNA: TGCGCCAGCAGCCCCTCCGGGGGCAAAAACATTCAGTACTTC

clone size: few
J gene: TRBJ1-2
D gene: NA
V gene: TRBV18
CDR3 protein: CASSLGDTAYGYTF
CDR3 DNA: TGTGCCAGCTCACTGGGGGACACAGCTTATGGCTACACCTTC

clone size: NA
J gene: TRBJ1-6
D gene: NA
V gene: TRBV4-3
CDR3 protein: CASSQGYSKNSPLHF
CDR3 DNA: TGCGCCAGCAGCCAAGGGTACTCAAAAAATTCACCCCTCCACTTT

clone size: NA
J gene: TRBJ1-6
D gene: NA
V gene: TRBV5-1
CDR3 protein: CASSYEDSRNSPLHF
CDR3 DNA: TGCGCCAGCAGTTACGAAGACAGCCGGAATTCACCCCTCCACTTT

clone size: NA
J gene: TRBJ1-5
D gene: TRBD1
V gene: TRBV29-1
CDR3 protein: CSVGQGVDQPQHF
CDR3 DNA: TGCAGCGTTGGACAGGGGGTAGATCAGCCCCAGCATTTT

clone size: few
J gene: TRBJ1-5
D gene: NA
V gene: TRBV5-1
CDR3 protein: CASSLRPGGNQPQHF
CDR3 DNA: TGCGCCAGCAGCTTGCGGCCAGGGGGCAATCAGCCCCAGCATTTT

clone size: few
J gene: TRBJ2-7
D gene: NA
V gene: TRBV7-8
CDR3 protein: CASAKRAYEQYF
CDR3 DNA: TGTGCCAGCGCCAAGAGGGCGTACGAGCAGTACTTC

clone size: NA
J gene: TRBJ2-1
D gene: NA
V gene: TRBV7-6
CDR3 protein: CASSFGQINEQFF
CDR3 DNA: TGTGCCAGCAGCTTTGGACAGATAAATGAGCAGTTCTTC

clone size: NA
J gene: TRBJ1-1
D gene: NA
V gene: TRBV25-1
CDR3 protein: CASSENRNPTEAFF
CDR3 DNA: TGTGCCAGCAGTGAAAATAGAAACCCAACCGAAGCTTTCTTT

clone size: NA
J gene: TRBJ1-2
D gene: NA
V gene: TRBV11-2
CDR3 protein: CASSDYGGYTF
CDR3 DNA: TGTGCCAGCAGCGACTACGGGGGCTACACCTTC

clone size: NA
J gene: TRBJ2-7
D gene: NA
V gene: TRBV5-6
CDR3 protein: CASSPSMIAGYEQYF
CDR3 DNA: TGTGCCAGCAGCCCGTCAATGATCGCAGGCTACGAGCAGTACTTC

clone size: NA
J gene: TRBJ1-2
D gene: NA
V gene: TRBV19
CDR3 protein: CASRTSGSYGYTF
CDR3 DNA: TGTGCCAGTAGGACTTCCGGGAGCTATGGCTACACCTTC

clone size: NA
J gene: TRBJ2-1
D gene: TRBD2
V gene: TRBV6-6
CDR3 protein: CASSHGLAALYNEQFF
CDR3 DNA: TGTGCCAGCAGTCACGGACTAGCTGCCCTTTACAATGAGCAGTTCTTC

clone size: NA
J gene: TRBJ1-2
D gene: NA
V gene: TRBV6-2/TRBV6-3
CDR3 protein: CASSYSQGGGYTF
CDR3 DNA: TGTGCCAGCAGTTACTCGCAGGGCGGTGGCTACACCTTC

clone size: NA
J gene: TRBJ1-4
D gene: NA
V gene: TRBV7-8
CDR3 protein: CASSLLPGVNEKLFF
CDR3 DNA: TGTGCCAGCAGCTTATTGCCAGGGGTTAATGAAAAACTGTTTTTT

clone size: NA
J gene: TRBJ1-5
D gene: NA
V gene: TRBV10-3
CDR3 protein: CAISETPRGSEQPQHF
CDR3 DNA: TGTGCCATCAGTGAAACTCCCAGGGGCAGTGAGCAGCCCCAGCATTTT

clone size: NA
J gene: TRBJ2-5
D gene: NA
V gene: TRBV2
CDR3 protein: CASSRDNQETQYF
CDR3 DNA: TGTGCCAGCAGTCGCGACAACCAAGAGACCCAGTACTTC

clone size: few
J gene: TRBJ1-2
D gene: NA
V gene: TRBV7-2
CDR3 protein: CASSLGGAGNYGYTF
CDR3 DNA: TGTGCCAGCAGCTTGGGGGGGGCGGGCAACTATGGCTACACCTTC

clone size: NA
J gene: TRBJ2-1
D gene: NA
V gene: TRBV28
CDR3 protein: CASRDSSSYNEQFF
CDR3 DNA: TGTGCCAGCAGGGACTCGAGCTCCTACAATGAGCAGTTCTTC

clone size: NA
J gene: TRBJ1-6
D gene: NA
V gene: TRBV28
CDR3 protein: CASSPSGNSPLHF
CDR3 DNA: TGTGCCAGCAGTCCCTCGGGAAATTCACCCCTCCACTTT

clone size: NA
J gene: TRBJ2-2
D gene: NA
V gene: TRBV6-5
CDR3 protein: CASSYWGRNTGELFF
CDR3 DNA: TGTGCCAGCAGTTACTGGGGGCGGAACACCGGGGAGCTGTTTTTT

clone size: NA
J gene: TRBJ1-5
D gene: NA
V gene: TRBV2
CDR3 protein: CASSYTAGPQHF
CDR3 DNA: TGTGCCAGCAGTTACACCGCTGGGCCCCAGCATTTT

clone size: NA
J gene: TRBJ1-5
D gene: NA
V gene: TRBV28
CDR3 protein: CASSPLDMGQPQHF
CDR3 DNA: TGTGCCAGCAGTCCCTTGGACATGGGTCAGCCCCAGCATTTT

clone size: NA
J gene: TRBJ2-3
D gene: TRBD2
V gene: TRBV7-6
CDR3 protein: CASSLGGTDTQYF
CDR3 DNA: TGTGCCAGCAGCTTGGGGGGGACAGATACGCAGTATTTT

clone size: NA
J gene: TRBJ1-2
D gene: TRBD1
V gene: TRBV11-2
CDR3 protein: CASSHPTPGGNYGYTF
CDR3 DNA: TGTGCCAGCAGCCACCCGACCCCAGGGGGTAACTATGGCTACACCTTC

clone size: NA
J gene: TRBJ2-1
D gene: NA
V gene: TRBV20-1
CDR3 protein: CSAIERGFVLNEQFF
CDR3 DNA: TGCAGTGCTATTGAAAGGGGGTTCGTATTGAATGAGCAGTTCTTC

clone size: once
J gene: TRBJ1-2
D gene: TRBD1
V gene: TRBV18
CDR3 protein: CASSQQGDYGYTF
CDR3 DNA: TGTGCCAGCTCCCAGCAGGGGGACTATGGCTACACCTTC

clone size: few
J gene: TRBJ2-2
D gene: NA
V gene: TRBV2
CDR3 protein: CASRGAVTGELFF
CDR3 DNA: TGTGCCAGCAGGGGGGCGGTCACCGGGGAGCTGTTTTTT

clone size: NA
J gene: TRBJ1-2
D gene: TRBD1
V gene: TRBV12-3/TRBV12-4
CDR3 protein: CASSSPGGEGYTF
CDR3 DNA: TGTGCCAGCAGTTCTCCAGGGGGCGAGGGCTACACCTTC

clone size: NA
J gene: TRBJ1-5
D gene: NA
V gene: TRBV28
CDR3 protein: CASSSKDRRGNQPQHF
CDR3 DNA: TGTGCCAGCAGTTCTAAGGACCGCAGGGGCAATCAGCCCCAGCATTTT

clone size: NA
J gene: TRBJ1-5
D gene: NA
V gene: TRBV5-1
CDR3 protein: CASSLGSGGSNQPQHF
CDR3 DNA: TGCGCCAGCAGCTTGGGTTCGGGGGGCAGCAATCAGCCCCAGCATTTT

clone size: NA
J gene: TRBJ2-5
D gene: NA
V gene: TRBV4-1
CDR3 protein: CASSQDQVVETQYF
CDR3 DNA: TGCGCCAGCAGCCAAGATCAGGTGGTAGAGACCCAGTACTTC

clone size: NA
J gene: TRBJ1-1
D gene: NA
V gene: TRBV4-1
CDR3 protein: CASSQEGGRGTEAFF
CDR3 DNA: TGCGCCAGCAGCCAAGAAGGGGGTAGGGGAACTGAAGCTTTCTTT

clone size: NA
J gene: TRBJ1-4
D gene: TRBD1
V gene: TRBV6-5
CDR3 protein: CASRTTGGTNEKLFF
CDR3 DNA: TGTGCCAGCAGAACGACAGGGGGCACTAATGAAAAACTGTTTTTT

clone size: NA
J gene: TRBJ2-2
D gene: NA
V gene: TRBV5-1
CDR3 protein: CASSPTVTGELFF
CDR3 DNA: TGCGCCAGCAGTCCTACCGTCACCGGGGAGCTGTTTTTT

clone size: once
J gene: TRBJ1-1
D gene: TRBD1
V gene: TRBV6-5
CDR3 protein: CASTSGQGNTEAFF
CDR3 DNA: TGTGCCAGCACCTCGGGACAGGGGAACACTGAAGCTTTCTTT

clone size: NA
J gene: TRBJ2-7
D gene: NA
V gene: TRBV5-1
CDR3 protein: CASSLAGVGYEQYF
CDR3 DNA: TGCGCCAGCAGCTTGGCAGGGGTAGGCTACGAGCAGTACTTC

clone size: NA
J gene: TRBJ1-2
D gene: NA
V gene: TRBV2
CDR3 protein: CASIGGRDGYTF
CDR3 DNA: TGTGCCAGCATTGGAGGGAGAGATGGCTACACCTTC

clone size: NA
J gene: TRBJ1-1
D gene: NA
V gene: TRBV6-6
CDR3 protein: CASSSGNTEAFF
CDR3 DNA: TGTGCCAGCTCATCCGGGAACACTGAAGCTTTCTTT

clone size: once
J gene: TRBJ2-7
D gene: NA
V gene: TRBV6-1
CDR3 protein: CASSEGWQTYEQYF
CDR3 DNA: TGTGCCAGCAGTGAAGGGTGGCAGACTTACGAGCAGTACTTC

clone size: NA
J gene: TRBJ2-5
D gene: TRBD2
V gene: TRBV5-1
CDR3 protein: CASSQGLAGARETQYF
CDR3 DNA: TGCGCCAGCAGCCAGGGACTAGCGGGGGCGAGGGAGACCCAGTACTTC

clone size: few
J gene: TRBJ1-6
D gene: TRBD1
V gene: TRBV2
CDR3 protein: CASRDRDKGNNSPLHF
CDR3 DNA: TGTGCCAGCAGGGACAGGGATAAGGGAAATAATTCACCCCTCCACTTT

clone size: NA
J gene: TRBJ2-5
D gene: TRBD2
V gene: TRBV7-2
CDR3 protein: CASSLGVAGGPIETQYF
CDR3 DNA: TGTGCCAGCAGCTTAGGTGTAGCGGGGGGGCCGATTGAGACCCAGTACTTC

clone size: few
J gene: TRBJ1-1
D gene: TRBD1
V gene: TRBV29-1
CDR3 protein: CSVGHRTGLGTEAFF
CDR3 DNA: TGCAGCGTTGGCCACCGGACAGGGCTGGGCACTGAAGCTTTCTTT

clone size: NA
J gene: TRBJ2-7
D gene: TRBD1
V gene: TRBV27
CDR3 protein: CASSPGQGMRYEQYF
CDR3 DNA: TGTGCCAGCAGTCCAGGACAGGGAATGCGCTACGAGCAGTACTTC